The 6 T cell receptor beta chains below were found in one sample sequenced in a study of lung T cells in sarcoidosis with Löfgren's syndrome. From the reads, TCRdb called clonotypes with MiXCR, one entry per CDR3 protein. Of 7,000 to 9,000 distinct CDR3 sequences listed, more than 20% are singletons. Material: CD4+ T cells from bronchoalveolar lavage fluid. The origin of the receptors is a human donor with sarcoidosis (Löfgren's syndrome or another form), or a control subject (not recorded which).

This clonotype was counted ten times or more. This chain joins TRBV6-1 and TRBJ1-2, with 7 nucleotides matching TRBD1. V shed 8 bases and J 8 bases; nucleotides not matched to a gene: 11. CDR1 MNHNS and CDR2 SASEGT come from the germline V gene. CDR3 length: 13 amino acids. For the CDR3, the DNA is TGTGCCAGCTATACAGGGGTGGGAAGAGGCTACACCTTC. Translated: CASYTGVGRGYTF.

For this clonotype: Because it lacks the conserved phenylalanine or tryptophan at the end, this CDR3 is likely a read error. The CDR3 sequence: CASSPQAGPNTEAFL. The CDR3, as DNA: TGTGCCAGCTCCCCACAGGCAGGGCCGAACACTGAAGCTTTCTTA. The chain combines TRBV18 with TRBJ1-1; weak D call: TRBD1 (5 bases). Germline CDR1 and CDR2: KGHSH and LQKENI. The CDR3 contains 15 residues.

V gene TRBV7-2 combines with J gene TRBJ2-7; the match to TRBD1 covers 12 bases. Germline lookup yields CDR1 SGHTA and CDR2 FQGNSA. This CDR3 has 15 residues. The junction had 3 bases not matched to a gene; V was cut back by 1 base and J by 5 bases. The CDR3 DNA sequence: TGTGCCAGCAGCTTAGGAGGGACAGGGGGCAACGAGCAGTACTTC. It encodes CASSLGGTGGNEQYF.

In its sample, this clonotype was seen a few times. One base away lies a much larger clone, so this may be a sequencing read error. The V call is TRBV28, the J call TRBJ1-3; the D is unclear. This CDR3 is 15 amino acids long. Per germline, CDR1 MDHEN and CDR2 SYDVKM. V was clipped by 9 bases and J by 0 bases, with 15 bases between them. In DNA form, the CDR3 reads TGTGCCAGTAAGCCCGCGGGTAACTCTGGAAACACCATATATTTT. Translated, it gives CASKPAGNSGNTIYF.

Within the sample, this clonotype is medium-sized. The V gene is TRBV27, the J gene TRBJ2-1; 8 bases fit TRBD1. There are 16 residues in the CDR3. Losses at the gene ends were 8 bases for V and 4 bases for J; bases not matched to a gene: 13. Germline V lookup: CDR1 MNHEY, CDR2 SMNVEV (reference sequence). CDR3 nucleotides: TGTGCCAGCCGACAGGGGTCAGATACCCGTTACAATGAGCAGTTCTTC. It is translated as CASRQGSDTRYNEQFF.

The chain carries TRBV20-1 and TRBJ2-3, with TRBD2 matching over 9 bases. This CDR3 contains 14 residues. The ends lost 6 bases at V and 3 bases at J; junction bases unmatched: 7. From germline, CDR1 is DFQATT and CDR2 SNEGSKA (reference sequence). CDR3 sequence (DNA): TGCAGTGCCACTCTAGCGGGGAGGACAGATACGCAGTATTTT. This sequence encodes CSATLAGRTDTQYF.